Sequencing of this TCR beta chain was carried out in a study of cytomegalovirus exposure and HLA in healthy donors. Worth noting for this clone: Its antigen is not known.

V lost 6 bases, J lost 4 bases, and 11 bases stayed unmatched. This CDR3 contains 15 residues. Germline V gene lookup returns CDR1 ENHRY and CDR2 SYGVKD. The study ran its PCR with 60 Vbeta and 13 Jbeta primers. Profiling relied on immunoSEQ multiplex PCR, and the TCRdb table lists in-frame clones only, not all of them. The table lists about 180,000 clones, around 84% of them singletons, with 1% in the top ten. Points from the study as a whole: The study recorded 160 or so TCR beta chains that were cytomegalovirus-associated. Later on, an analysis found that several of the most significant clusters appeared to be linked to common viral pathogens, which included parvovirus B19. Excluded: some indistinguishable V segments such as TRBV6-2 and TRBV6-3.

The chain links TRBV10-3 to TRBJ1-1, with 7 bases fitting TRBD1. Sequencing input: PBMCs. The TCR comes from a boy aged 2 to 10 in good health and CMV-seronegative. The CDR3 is CAISPTGKVVTEAFF. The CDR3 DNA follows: TGTGCCATCAGCCCGACAGGGAAGGTGGTCACTGAAGCTTTCTTT.